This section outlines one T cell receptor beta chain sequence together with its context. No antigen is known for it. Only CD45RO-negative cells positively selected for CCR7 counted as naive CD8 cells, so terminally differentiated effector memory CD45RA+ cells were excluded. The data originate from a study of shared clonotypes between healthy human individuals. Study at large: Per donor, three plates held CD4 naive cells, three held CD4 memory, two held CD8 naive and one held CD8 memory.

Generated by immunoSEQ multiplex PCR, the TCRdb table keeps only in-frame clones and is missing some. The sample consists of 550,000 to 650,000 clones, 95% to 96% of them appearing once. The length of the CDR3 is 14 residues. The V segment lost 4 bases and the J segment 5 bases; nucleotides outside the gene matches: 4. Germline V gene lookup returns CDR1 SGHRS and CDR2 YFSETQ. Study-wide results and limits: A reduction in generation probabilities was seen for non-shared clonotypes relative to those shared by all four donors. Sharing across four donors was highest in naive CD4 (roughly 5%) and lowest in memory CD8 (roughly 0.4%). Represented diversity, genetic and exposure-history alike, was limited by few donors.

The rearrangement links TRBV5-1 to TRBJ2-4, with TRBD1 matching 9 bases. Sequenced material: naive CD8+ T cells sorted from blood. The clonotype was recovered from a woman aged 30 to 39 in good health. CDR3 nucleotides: TGCGCCAGCAGCGACAGGGGGAGGCAAAACATTCAGTACTTC. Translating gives CASSDRGRQNIQYF.